The clone carrying this T cell receptor beta chain showed up just a few times. Its antigen is not known. This entry comes from a study of T cell repertoires in cytomegalovirus infection. At the level of the study: Both recently identified HLA-C-restricted and well-studied HLA-B-restricted CMV epitopes were used in the study. A matching HLA type, together with CMV infection, was signaled by public TCR beta signatures.

The trim removed 5 bases at V and 7 bases at J, leaving 7 bases unmatched. The CDR3 covers 14 residues. CDR1 is SGHAT and CDR2 is FQNNGV in the germline V gene. Study findings and constraints: Clonotype analysis showed dominance of the ex vivo response by HLA-C-restricted CMV-specific TCR beta clonotypes. Using cumulative public TCR beta family frequency, the authors identified those who carried CMV together with the relevant HLA.

TCRdb ran MiXCR on the reads and lists one entry per CDR3 protein. The profile shows some 310,000 distinct CDR3 sequences, 25% of them singletons. The clonotype was recovered from a human donor in good health (CMV status not recorded). Some clones in this sample may be carry-over from other donors' samples. The rearrangement uses TRBV11-2 and TRBJ2-1; TRBD2 aligns across 8 bases. Sequenced here: cultured PBMCs, sampled from culture after CMV antigen stimulation. In DNA form, the CDR3 reads TGTGCCAGCAGCCTAAGGACTAGCATAAATGAGCAGTTCTTC. It yields the protein CASSLRTSINEQFF.